This TCR beta chain was identified in a study of cytomegalovirus exposure and HLA in healthy donors. Notes on the study in general: A classifier reportedly called cytomegalovirus status with high sensitivity and specificity. According to the study, 160 or so TCR beta chains were cytomegalovirus-associated.

TCRdb keeps only in-frame clones here, not all; method: immunoSEQ multiplex PCR. The data contain approximately 76,000 clones, 94% of them singletons. The donors were in the approximately 120-subject validation cohort; that cohort was separate from the approximately 700-subject first cohort. As for this clone: Its antigen is unknown.

The CDR3 is 19 amino acids. In germline, CDR1 is SGHAT, CDR2 FQNNGV. Between the trimmed V and J ends, which lost 3 bases and 5 bases, there was a span of 26 bases. The chain couples TRBV11-2 to TRBJ2-1; D might be TRBD1 (6 bases). The source of this sequence is a woman aged 18-29 years in good health and CMV-seropositive. The sample comprised PBMCs. CDR3 protein: CASSFRPPRGSANNNEQFF. The CDR3 DNA reads as TGTGCCAGCAGCTTTCGTCCCCCTAGGGGGAGCGCAAATAACAATGAGCAGTTCTTC.